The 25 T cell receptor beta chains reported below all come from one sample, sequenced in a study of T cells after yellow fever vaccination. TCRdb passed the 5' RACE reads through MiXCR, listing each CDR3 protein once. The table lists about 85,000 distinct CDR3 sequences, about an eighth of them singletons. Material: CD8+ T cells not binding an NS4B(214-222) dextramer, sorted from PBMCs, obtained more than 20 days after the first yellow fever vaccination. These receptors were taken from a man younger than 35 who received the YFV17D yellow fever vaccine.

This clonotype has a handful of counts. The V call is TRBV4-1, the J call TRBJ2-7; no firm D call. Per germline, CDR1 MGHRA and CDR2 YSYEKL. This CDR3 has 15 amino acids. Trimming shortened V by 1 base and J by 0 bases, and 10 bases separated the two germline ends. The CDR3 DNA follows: TGCGCCAGCAGCCAAGGCCACTACAGCTCCTACGAGCAGTACTTC. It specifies CASSQGHYSSYEQYF.

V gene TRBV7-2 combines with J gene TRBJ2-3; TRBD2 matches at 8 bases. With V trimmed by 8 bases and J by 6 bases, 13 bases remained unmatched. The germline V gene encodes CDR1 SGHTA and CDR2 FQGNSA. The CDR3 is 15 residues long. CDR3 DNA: TGTGCCAGCGGCGAAACGGGGGGGCCTTGGGATACGCAGTATTTT. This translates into CASGETGGPWDTQYF.

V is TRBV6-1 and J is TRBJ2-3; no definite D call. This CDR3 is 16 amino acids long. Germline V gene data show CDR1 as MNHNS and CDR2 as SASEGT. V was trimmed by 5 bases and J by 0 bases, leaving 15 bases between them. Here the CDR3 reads CASSPTASRSTDTQYF. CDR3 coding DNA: TGTGCCAGCAGTCCAACAGCCTCTCGTAGCACAGATACGCAGTATTTT.

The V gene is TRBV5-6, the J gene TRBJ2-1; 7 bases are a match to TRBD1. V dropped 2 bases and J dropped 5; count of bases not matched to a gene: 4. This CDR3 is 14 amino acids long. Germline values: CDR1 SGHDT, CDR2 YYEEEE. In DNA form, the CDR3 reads TGTGCCAGCAGCTTCCTCGGGACAGACAATGAGCAGTTCTTC. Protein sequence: CASSFLGTDNEQFF.

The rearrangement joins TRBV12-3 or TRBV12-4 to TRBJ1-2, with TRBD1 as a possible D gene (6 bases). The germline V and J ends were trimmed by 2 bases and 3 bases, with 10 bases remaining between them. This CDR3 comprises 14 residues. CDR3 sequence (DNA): TGTGCCAGCAGTTTATTTAACAGGGACTATGGCTACACCTTC. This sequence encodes CASSLFNRDYGYTF.

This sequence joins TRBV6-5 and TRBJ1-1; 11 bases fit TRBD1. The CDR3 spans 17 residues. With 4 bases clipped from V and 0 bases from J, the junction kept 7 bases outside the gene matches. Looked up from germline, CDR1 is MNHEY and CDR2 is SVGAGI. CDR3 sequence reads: CASSSPGTGGMNTEAFF. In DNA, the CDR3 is TGTGCCAGCAGTTCCCCTGGGACAGGGGGTATGAACACTGAAGCTTTCTTT.

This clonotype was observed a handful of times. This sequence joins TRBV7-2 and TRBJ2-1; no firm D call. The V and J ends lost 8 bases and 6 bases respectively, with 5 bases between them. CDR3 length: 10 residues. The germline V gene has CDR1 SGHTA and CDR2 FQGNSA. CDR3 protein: CASGLNEQFF. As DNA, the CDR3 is TGTGCCAGCGGCCTCAATGAGCAGTTCTTC.

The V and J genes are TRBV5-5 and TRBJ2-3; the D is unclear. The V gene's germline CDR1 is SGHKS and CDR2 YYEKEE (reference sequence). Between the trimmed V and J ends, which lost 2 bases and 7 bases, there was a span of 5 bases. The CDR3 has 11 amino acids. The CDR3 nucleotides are TGTGCCAGCAGCTTCTCGTATACGCAGTATTTT. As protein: CASSFSYTQYF. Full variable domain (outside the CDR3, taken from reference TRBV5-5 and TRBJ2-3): DAGVTQSPTHLIKTRGQQVTLRCSPISGHKSVSWYQQVLGQGPQFIFQYYEKEERGRGNFPDRFSARQFPNYSSELNVNALLLGDSALYLCASSFSYTQYFGPGTRLTVL.

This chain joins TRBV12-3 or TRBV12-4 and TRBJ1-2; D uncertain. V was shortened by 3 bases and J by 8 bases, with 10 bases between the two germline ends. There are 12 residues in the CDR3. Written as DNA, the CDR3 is TGTGCCAGCAGTTTTGAAGGAATCGGCTACACCTTC. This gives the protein CASSFEGIGYTF.

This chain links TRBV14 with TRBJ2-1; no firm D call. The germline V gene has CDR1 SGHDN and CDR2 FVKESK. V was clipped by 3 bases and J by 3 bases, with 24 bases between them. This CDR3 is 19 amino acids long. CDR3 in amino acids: CASSHPNIQSVWVYNEQFF. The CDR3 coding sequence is TGTGCCAGCAGCCACCCAAATATACAGTCGGTTTGGGTCTACAATGAGCAGTTCTTC. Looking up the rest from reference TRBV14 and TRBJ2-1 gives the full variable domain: EAGVTQFPSHSVIEKGQTVTLRCDPISGHDNLYWYRRVMGKEIKFLLHFVKESKQDESGMPNNRFLAERTGGTYSTLKVQPAELEDSGVYFCASSHPNIQSVWVYNEQFFGPGTRLTVL.

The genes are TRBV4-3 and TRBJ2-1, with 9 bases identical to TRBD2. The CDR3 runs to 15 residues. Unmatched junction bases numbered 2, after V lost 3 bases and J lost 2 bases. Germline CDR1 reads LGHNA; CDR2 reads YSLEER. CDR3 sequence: CASSQRGGPYNEQFF. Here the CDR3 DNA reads TGCGCCAGCAGCCAGCGGGGGGGCCCCTACAATGAGCAGTTCTTC.

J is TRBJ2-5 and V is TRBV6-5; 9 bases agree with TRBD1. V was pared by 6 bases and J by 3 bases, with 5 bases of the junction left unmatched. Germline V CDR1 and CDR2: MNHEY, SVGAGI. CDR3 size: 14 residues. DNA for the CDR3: TGTGCCAGCAGCCCCTGGACAGGGGAAGAGACCCAGTACTTC. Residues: CASSPWTGEETQYF.

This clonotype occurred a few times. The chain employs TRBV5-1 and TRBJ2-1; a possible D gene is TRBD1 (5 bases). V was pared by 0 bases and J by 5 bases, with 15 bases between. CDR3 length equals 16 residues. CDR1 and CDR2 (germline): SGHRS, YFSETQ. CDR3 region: CASSLEGGAKHNEQFF. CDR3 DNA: TGCGCCAGCAGCTTGGAAGGTGGGGCCAAGCACAATGAGCAGTTCTTC.

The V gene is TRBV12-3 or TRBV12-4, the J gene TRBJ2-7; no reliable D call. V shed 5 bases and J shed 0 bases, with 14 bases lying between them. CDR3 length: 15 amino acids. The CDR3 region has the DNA TGTGCCAGCAGTCAAGCGACGGGTCGCTCCTACGAGCAGTACTTC. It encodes CASSQATGRSYEQYF.

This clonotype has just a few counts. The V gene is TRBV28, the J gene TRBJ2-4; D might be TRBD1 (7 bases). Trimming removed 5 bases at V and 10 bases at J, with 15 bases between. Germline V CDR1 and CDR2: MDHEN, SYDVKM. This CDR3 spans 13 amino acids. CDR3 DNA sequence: TGTGCCAGCAGTCTTCGACAGGGACTGATTCAGTACTTC. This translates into CASSLRQGLIQYF.

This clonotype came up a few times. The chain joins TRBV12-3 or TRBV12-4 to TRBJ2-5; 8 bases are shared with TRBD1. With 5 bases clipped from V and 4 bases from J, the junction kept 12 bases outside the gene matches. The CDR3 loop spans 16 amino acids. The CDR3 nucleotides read TGTGCCAGCAGTGGATCAACAGGGGGGTCAGGAGAGACCCAGTACTTC. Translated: CASSGSTGGSGETQYF.

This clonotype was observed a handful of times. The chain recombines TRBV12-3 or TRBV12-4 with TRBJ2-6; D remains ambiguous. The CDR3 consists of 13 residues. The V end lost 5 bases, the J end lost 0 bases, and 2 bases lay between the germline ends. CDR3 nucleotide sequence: TGTGCCAGCAGTAACTCTGGGGCCAACGTCCTGACTTTC. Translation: CASSNSGANVLTF.

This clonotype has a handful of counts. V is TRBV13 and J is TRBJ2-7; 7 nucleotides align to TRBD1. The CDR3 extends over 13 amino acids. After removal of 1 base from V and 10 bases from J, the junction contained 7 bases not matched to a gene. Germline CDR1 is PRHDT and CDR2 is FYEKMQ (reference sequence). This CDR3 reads CASSLEKGQTQYF. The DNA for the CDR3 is TGTGCCAGCAGCTTAGAGAAGGGACAGACACAGTACTTC.

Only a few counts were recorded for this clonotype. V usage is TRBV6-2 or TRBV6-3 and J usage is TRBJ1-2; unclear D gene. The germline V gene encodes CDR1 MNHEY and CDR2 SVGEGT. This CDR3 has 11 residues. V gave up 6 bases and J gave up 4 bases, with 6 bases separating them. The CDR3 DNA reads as TGTGCCAGCAGCCGCGGCTATGGCTACACCTTC. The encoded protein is CASSRGYGYTF.

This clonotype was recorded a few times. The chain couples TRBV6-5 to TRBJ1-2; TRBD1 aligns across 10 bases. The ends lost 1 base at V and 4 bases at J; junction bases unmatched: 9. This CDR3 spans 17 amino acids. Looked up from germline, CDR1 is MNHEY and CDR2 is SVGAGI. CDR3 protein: CASSYLELDRGSYGYTF. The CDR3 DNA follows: TGTGCCAGCAGTTACTTGGAGCTGGACAGGGGGTCCTATGGCTACACCTTC.

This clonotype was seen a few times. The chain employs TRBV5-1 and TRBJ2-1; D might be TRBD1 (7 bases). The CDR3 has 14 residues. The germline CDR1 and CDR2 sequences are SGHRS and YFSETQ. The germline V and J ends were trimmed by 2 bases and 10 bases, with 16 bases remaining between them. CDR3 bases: TGCGCCAGCAGCTTCAGGGGGGCGGCTTGGGAGCAGTTCTTC. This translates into CASSFRGAAWEQFF.

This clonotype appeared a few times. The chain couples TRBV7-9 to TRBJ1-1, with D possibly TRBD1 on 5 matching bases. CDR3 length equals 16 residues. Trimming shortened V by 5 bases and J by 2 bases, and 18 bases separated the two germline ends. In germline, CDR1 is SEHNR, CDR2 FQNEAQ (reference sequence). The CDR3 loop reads CASSPRQRLSNTEAFF. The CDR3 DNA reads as TGTGCCAGCAGCCCCCGACAGAGACTCTCTAACACTGAAGCTTTCTTT.

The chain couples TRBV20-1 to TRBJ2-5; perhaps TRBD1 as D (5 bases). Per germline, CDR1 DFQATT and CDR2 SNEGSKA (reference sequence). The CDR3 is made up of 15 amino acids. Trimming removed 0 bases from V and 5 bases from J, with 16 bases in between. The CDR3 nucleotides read TGCAGTGCTAGAGATAAGGGGCAGATCTGGGAGACCCAGTACTTC. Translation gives CSARDKGQIWETQYF.

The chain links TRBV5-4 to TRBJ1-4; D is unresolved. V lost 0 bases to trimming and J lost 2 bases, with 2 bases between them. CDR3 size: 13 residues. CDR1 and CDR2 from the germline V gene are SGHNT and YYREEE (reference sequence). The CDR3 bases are TGTGCCAGCAGCTTGGGTACTAATGAAAAACTGTTTTTT. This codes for CASSLGTNEKLFF.

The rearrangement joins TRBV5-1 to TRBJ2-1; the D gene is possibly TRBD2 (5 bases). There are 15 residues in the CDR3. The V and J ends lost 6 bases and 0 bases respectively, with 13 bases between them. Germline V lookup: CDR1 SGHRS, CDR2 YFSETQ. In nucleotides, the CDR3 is TGCGCCAGCACCGGGTCGGGGAGCTCCTACAATGAGCAGTTCTTC. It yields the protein CASTGSGSSYNEQFF.